This TCR beta chain was identified during a study of regulatory T cells in long-lasting Graves disease. Overall study results and limits: Whereas new patients shared 1,000 or so public clonotypes, persistent patients shared more, at some 2,700.

Building of the TCR beta libraries involved iRepertoire HTBI primers and Arm-PCR of CDR3 regions. One entry per CDR3 protein results from TCRdb running MiXCR on the multiplex PCR reads. Of roughly 500,000 distinct CDR3 sequences listed, around 12% are singletons. Germline values: CDR1 SGHDT, CDR2 YYEEEE. The length of the CDR3 is 16 residues. Trimming removed 1 base from V and 4 bases from J, with 16 bases in between. There are many counts of this clonotype. Its antigen is unidentified. Time point given: newly diagnosed GD, antithyroid drugs for less than 3 months. The TCR library was made from RNA that had been extracted from PBMCs in TRIzol. Patients of an endocrinology department in Xi'an, China, were included. The authors drew approximately 9 milliliters of peripheral blood into EDTA tubes. The same data also contributed to another study, on T cells in Graves' hyperthyroidism and ophthalmopathy. That paper states: The primer set for the first-round RT-PCR of the TCR CDR3 was HTBI.

The specimen was peripheral blood mononuclear cells (PBMCs), collected at new diagnosis, from a patient treated with antithyroid drugs. This TCR was sampled from a woman between 25 and 40 years old with Graves disease. The rearrangement joins TRBV5-6 to TRBJ2-3, with D perhaps TRBD1 or TRBD2 (6 bases each). The CDR3 DNA reads TGTGCCAGCAGCTTGCGGACGGGGGCTCGATCAGATACGCAGTATTTT. Translated, it gives CASSLRTGARSDTQYF.